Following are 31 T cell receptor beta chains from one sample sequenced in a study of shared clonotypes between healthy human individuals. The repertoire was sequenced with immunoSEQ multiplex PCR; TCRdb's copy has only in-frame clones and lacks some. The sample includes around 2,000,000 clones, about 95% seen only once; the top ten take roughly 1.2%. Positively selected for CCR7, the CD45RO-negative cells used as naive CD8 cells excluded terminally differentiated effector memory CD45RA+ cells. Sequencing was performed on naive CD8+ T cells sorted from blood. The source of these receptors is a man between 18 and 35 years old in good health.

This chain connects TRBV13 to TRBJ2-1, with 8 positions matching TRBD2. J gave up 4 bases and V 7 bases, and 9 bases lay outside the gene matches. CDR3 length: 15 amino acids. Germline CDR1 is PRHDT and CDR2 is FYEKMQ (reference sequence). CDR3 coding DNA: TGTGCCAGCACCCCTCCCGGACTAGCTTACAATGAGCAGTTCTTC. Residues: CASTPPGLAYNEQFF.

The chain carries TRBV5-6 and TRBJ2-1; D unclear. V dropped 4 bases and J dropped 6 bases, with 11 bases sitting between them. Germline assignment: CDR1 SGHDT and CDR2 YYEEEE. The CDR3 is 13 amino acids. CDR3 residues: CASSHDNANEQFF. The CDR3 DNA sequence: TGTGCCAGCAGCCACGACAATGCCAATGAGCAGTTCTTC.

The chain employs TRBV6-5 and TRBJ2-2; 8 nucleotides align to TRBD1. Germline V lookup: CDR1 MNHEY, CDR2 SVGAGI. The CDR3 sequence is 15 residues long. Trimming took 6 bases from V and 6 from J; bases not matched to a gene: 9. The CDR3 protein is CASRQTGEGAGELFF. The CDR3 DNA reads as TGTGCCAGCAGGCAGACAGGGGAAGGGGCCGGGGAGCTGTTTTTT.

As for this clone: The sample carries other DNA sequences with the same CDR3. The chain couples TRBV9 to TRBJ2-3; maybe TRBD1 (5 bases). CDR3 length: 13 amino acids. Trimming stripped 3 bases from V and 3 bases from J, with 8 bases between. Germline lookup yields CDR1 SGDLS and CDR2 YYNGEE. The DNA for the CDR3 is TGTGCCAGCAGCGGTACAGGAACAGATACGCAGTATTTT. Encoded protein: CASSGTGTDTQYF.

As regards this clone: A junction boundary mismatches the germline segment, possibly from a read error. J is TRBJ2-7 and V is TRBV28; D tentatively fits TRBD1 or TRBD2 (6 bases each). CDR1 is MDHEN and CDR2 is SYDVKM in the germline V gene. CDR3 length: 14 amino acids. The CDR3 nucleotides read TGTGCCAGCAGCACAAACAGGGAAGGAGGGTCGCAGGACTTC. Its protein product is CASSTNREGGSQDF.

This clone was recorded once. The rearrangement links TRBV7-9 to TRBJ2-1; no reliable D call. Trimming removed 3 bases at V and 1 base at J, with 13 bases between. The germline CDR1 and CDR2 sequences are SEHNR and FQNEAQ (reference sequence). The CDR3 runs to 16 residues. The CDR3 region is CASSLLEYESYNEQFF. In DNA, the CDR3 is TGTGCCAGCAGCTTGCTCGAGTATGAGTCCTACAATGAGCAGTTCTTC. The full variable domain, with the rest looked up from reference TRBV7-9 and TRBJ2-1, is DTGVSQNPRHKITKRGQNVTFRCDPISEHNRLYWYRQTLGQGPEFLTYFQNEAQLEKSRLLSDRFSAERPKGSFSTLEIQRTEQGDSAMYLCASSLLEYESYNEQFFGPGTRLTVL.

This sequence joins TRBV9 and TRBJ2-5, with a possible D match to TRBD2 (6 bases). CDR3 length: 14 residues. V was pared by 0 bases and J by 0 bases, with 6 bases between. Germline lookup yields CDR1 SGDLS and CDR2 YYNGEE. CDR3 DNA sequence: TGTGCCAGCAGCGTAGCGGGGGACCAAGAGACCCAGTACTTC. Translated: CASSVAGDQETQYF. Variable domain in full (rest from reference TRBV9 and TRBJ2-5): DSGVTQTPKHLITATGQRVTLRCSPRSGDLSVYWYQQSLDQGLQFLIQYYNGEERAKGNILERFSAQQFPDLHSELNLSSLELGDSALYFCASSVAGDQETQYFGPGTRLLVL.

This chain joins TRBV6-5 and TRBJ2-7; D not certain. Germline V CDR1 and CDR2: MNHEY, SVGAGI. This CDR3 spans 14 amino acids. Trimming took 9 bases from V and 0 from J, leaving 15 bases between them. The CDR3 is CASNAVPSSYEQYF. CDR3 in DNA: TGTGCCAGTAATGCAGTACCGAGCTCCTACGAGCAGTACTTC.

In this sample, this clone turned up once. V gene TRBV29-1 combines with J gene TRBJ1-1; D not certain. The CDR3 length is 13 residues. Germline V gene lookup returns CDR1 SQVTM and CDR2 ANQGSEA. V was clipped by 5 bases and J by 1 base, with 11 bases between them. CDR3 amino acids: CSVTGPSNTEAFF. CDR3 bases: TGCAGCGTTACGGGCCCCTCGAACACTGAAGCTTTCTTT. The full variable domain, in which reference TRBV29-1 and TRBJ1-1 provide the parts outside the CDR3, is SAVISQKPSRDICQRGTSLTIQCQVDSQVTMMFWYRQQPGQSLTLIATANQGSEATYESGFVIDKFPISRPNLTFSTLTVSNMSPEDSSIYLCSVTGPSNTEAFFGQGTRLTVV.

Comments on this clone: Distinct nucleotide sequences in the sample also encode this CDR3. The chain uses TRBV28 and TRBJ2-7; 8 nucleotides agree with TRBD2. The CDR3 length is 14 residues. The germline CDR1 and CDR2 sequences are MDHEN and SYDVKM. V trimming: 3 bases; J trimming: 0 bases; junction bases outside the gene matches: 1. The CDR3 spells CASSFGTSSYEQYF. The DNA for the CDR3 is TGTGCCAGCAGTTTTGGGACTAGCTCCTACGAGCAGTACTTC.

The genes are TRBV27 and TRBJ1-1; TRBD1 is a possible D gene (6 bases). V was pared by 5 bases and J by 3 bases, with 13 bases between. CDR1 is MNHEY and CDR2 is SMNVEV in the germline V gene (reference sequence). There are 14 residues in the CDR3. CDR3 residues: CASSDGGGYTEAFF. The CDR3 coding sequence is TGTGCCAGCAGTGACGGGGGCGGGTACACTGAAGCTTTCTTT.

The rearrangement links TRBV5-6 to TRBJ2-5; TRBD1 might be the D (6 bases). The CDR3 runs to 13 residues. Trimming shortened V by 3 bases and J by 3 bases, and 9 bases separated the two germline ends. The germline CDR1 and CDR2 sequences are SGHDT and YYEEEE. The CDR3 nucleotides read TGTGCCAGCAGCTCGGACAGTGAAGAGACCCAGTACTTC. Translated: CASSSDSEETQYF.

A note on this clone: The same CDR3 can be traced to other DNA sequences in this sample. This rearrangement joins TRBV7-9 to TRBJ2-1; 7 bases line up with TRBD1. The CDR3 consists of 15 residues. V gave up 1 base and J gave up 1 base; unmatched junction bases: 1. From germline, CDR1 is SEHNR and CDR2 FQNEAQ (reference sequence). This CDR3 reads CASSLGQGSYNEQFF. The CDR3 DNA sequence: TGTGCCAGCAGCTTAGGACAGGGTTCCTACAATGAGCAGTTCTTC.

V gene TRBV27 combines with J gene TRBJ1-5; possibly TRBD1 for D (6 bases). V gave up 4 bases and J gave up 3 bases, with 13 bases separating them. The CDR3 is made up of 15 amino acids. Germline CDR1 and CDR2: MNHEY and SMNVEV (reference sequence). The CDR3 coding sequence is TGTGCCAGCAGTTCAACAGGGTCCCTCAATCAGCCCCAGCATTTT. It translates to CASSSTGSLNQPQHF.

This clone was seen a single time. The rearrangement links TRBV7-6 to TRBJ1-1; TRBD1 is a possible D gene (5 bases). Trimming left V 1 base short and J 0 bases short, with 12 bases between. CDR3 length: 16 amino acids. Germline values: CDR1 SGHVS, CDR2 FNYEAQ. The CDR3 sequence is CASSLGPQAMNTEAFF. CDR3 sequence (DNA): TGTGCCAGCAGCTTAGGGCCACAGGCTATGAACACTGAAGCTTTCTTT. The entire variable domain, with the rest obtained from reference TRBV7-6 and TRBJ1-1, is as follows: GAGVSQSPRYKVTKRGQDVALRCDPISGHVSLYWYRQALGQGPEFLTYFNYEAQQDKSGLPNDRFSAERPEGSISTLTIQRTEQRDSAMYRCASSLGPQAMNTEAFFGQGTRLTVV.

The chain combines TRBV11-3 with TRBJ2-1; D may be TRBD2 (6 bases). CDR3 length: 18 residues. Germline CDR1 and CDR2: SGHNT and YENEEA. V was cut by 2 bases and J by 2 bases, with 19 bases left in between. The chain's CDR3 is CASSLRVQRGLTYNEQFF. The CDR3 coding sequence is TGTGCCAGCAGCTTACGAGTCCAGAGAGGACTAACCTACAATGAGCAGTTCTTC.

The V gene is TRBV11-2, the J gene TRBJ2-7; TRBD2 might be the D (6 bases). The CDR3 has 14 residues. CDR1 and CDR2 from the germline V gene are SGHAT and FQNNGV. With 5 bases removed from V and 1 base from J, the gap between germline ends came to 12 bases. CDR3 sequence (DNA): TGTGCCAGCAGCCCCCTCGGGGGTTCCTACGAGCAGTACTTC. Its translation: CASSPLGGSYEQYF.

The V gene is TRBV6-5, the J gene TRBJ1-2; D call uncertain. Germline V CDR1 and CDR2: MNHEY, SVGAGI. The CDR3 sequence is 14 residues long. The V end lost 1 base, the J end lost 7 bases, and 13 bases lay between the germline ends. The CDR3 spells CASSYLGNLIGYTF. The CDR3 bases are TGTGCCAGCAGTTACTTAGGGAACCTAATTGGCTACACCTTC.

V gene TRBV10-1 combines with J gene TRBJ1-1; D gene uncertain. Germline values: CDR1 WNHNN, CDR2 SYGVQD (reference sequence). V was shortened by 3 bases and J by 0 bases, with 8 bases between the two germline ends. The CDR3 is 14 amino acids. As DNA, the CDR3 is TGCGCCAGCAGTGACTCCGGGGTGAACACTGAAGCTTTCTTT. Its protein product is CASSDSGVNTEAFF.

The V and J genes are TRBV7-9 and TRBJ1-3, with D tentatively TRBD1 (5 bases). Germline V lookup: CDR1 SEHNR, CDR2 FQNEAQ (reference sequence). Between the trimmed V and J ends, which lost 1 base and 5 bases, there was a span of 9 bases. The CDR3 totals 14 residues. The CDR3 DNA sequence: TGTGCCAGCAGCTTAGAGGCGGACAGAAACACCATATATTTT. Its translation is CASSLEADRNTIYF.

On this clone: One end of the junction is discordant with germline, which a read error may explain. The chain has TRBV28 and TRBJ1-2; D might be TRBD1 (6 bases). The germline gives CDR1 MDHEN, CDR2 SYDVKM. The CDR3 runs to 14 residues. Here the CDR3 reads CASSLWDTDYGYTF. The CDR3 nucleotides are TGTGCCAGCAGTCTATGGGACACCGACTATGGCTACACCTTC.

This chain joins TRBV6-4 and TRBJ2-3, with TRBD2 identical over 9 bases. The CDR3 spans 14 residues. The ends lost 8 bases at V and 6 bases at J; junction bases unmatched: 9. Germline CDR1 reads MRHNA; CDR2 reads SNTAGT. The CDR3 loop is CASALAGFSDTQYF. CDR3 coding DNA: TGTGCCAGCGCGCTAGCGGGATTTTCGGATACGCAGTATTTT.

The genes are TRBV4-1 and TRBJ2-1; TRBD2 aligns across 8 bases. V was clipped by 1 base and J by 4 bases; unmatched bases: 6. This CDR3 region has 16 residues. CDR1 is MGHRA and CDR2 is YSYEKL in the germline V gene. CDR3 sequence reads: CASSQASGGQYNEQFF. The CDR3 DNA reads TGCGCCAGCAGCCAAGCCAGCGGGGGTCAGTACAATGAGCAGTTCTTC.

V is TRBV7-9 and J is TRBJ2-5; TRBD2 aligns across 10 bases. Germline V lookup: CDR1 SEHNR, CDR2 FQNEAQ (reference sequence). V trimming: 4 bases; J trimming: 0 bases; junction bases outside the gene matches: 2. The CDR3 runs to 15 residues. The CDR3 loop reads CASSSGTSDQETQYF. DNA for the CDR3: TGTGCCAGCAGCTCCGGGACTAGCGACCAAGAGACCCAGTACTTC.

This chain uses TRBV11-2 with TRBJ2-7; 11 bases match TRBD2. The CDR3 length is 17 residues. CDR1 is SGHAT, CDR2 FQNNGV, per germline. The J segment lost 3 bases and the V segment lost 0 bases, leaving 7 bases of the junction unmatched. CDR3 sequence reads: CASSLDLPTSGIYEQYF. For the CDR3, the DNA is TGTGCCAGCAGCTTAGATCTGCCGACTAGCGGGATCTACGAGCAGTACTTC.

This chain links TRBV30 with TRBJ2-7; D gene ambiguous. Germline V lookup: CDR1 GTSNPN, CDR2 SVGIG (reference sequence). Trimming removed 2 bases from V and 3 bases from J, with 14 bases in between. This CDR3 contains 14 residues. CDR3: CAWSIGRINYEQYF. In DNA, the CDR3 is TGTGCCTGGAGTATTGGGCGGATAAACTACGAGCAGTACTTC. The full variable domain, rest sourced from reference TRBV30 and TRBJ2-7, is SQTIHQWPATLVQPVGSPLSLECTVEGTSNPNLYWYRQAAGRGLQLLFYSVGIGQISSEVPQNLSASRPQDRQFILSSKKLLLSDSGFYLCAWSIGRINYEQYFGPGTRLTVT.

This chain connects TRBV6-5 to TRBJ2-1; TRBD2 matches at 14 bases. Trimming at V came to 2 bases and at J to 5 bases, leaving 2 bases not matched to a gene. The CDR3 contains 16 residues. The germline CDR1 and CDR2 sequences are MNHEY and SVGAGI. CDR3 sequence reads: CASSYGTSGSHNEQFF. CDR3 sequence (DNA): TGTGCCAGCAGTTACGGGACTAGCGGGAGCCACAATGAGCAGTTCTTC.

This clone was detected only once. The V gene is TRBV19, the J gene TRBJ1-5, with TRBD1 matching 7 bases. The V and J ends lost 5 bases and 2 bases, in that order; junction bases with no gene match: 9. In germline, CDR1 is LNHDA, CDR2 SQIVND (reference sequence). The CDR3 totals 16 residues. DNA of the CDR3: TGTGCCAGTAGTTATAACAGGGGATTAGGCAATCAGCCCCAGCATTTT. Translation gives CASSYNRGLGNQPQHF.

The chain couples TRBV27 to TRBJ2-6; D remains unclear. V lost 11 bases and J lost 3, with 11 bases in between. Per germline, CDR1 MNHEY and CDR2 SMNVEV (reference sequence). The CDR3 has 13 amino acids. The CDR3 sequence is CASKVVGANVLTF. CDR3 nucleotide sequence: TGTGCCTCAAAGGTGGTTGGGGCCAACGTCCTGACTTTC.

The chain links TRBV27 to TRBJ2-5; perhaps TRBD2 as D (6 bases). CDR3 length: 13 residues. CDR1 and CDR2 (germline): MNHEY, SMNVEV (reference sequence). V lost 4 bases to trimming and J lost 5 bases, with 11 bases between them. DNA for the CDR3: TGTGCCAGCAGTTCTATGGGAGGCGAGACCCAGTACTTC. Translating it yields CASSSMGGETQYF.

The CDR3 DNA reads as TGTGCCAGCAGCCCTTGGACAGGGGGCAACCAAGAGACCCAGTACTTC. It translates to CASSPWTGGNQETQYF. The rearrangement joins TRBV7-9 to TRBJ2-5; 11 bases agree with TRBD1. The length of the CDR3 is 16 residues. Losses at the gene ends were 5 bases for V and 0 bases for J; bases not matched to a gene: 5. The germline gives CDR1 SEHNR, CDR2 FQNEAQ (reference sequence).